The T cell receptor (beta chain) under discussion was sequenced for a study of T cells expressing NK-cell markers. On this clonotype itself: Its antigen is as yet unknown.

With UMIs, 5'RACE template switching was used to make TCR beta cDNA. Reprocessing the 5' RACE reads, TCRdb reports a single entry for every CDR3 protein and omits DNA. The data show 200,000 to 300,000 distinct CDR3 sequences, and the top ten clones hold roughly 0.4%. Germline values: CDR1 DFQATT, CDR2 SNEGSKA (reference sequence). The CDR3 covers 14 residues. General study results and limits: Among a few donors, these clonotypes also ranked first in the CD3+CD56-NKG2C+ fraction.

The chain carries TRBV20-1 and TRBJ2-3; TCRdb outputs TRBD2, but without DNA this stays unchecked. The receptor was isolated from a man aged 18-30 years in good health. The specimen sequenced was blood T cells: a sorted CD56 or NKG2C T cell subset, CD4+ or CD8+ T cells, or bulk PBMC T cells (not recorded which). CDR3 in amino acids: CSARTSGNTDTQYF.